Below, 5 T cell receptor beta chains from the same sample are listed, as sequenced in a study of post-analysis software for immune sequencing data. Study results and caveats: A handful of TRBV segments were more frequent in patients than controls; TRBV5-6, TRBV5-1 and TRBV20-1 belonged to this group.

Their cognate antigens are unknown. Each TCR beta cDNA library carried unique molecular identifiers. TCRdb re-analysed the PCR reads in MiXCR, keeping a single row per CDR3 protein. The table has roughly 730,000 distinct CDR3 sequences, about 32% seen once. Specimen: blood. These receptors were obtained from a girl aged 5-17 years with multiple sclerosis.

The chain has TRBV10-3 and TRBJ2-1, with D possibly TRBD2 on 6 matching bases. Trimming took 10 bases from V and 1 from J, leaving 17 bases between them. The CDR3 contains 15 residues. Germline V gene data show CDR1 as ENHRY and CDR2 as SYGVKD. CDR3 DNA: TGTGCCACCGTCGGAGGGGTCGGGTCCTACAATGAGCAGTTCTTC. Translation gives CATVGGVGSYNEQFF.

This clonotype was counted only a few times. The CDR3 DNA is TGCGCCAGCAGCTTAAGGGACAGCCACGATACGCAGTATTTT. This codes for CASSLRDSHDTQYF. The V gene is TRBV5-1, the J gene TRBJ2-3; 7 nucleotides align to TRBD1. Germline lookup yields CDR1 SGHRS and CDR2 YFSETQ. With 2 bases clipped from V and 6 bases from J, the junction kept 6 bases outside the gene matches. The CDR3 is made up of 14 amino acids. Together with reference TRBV5-1 and TRBJ2-3, the CDR3 gives the full variable domain: KAGVTQTPRYLIKTRGQQVTLSCSPISGHRSVSWYQQTPGQGLQFLFEYFSETQRNKGNFPGRFSGRQFSNSRSEMNVSTLELGDSALYLCASSLRDSHDTQYFGPGTRLTVL.

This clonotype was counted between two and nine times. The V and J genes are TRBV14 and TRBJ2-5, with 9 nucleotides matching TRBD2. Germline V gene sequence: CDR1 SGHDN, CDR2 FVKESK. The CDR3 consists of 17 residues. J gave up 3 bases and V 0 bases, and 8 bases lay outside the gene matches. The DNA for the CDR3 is TGTGCCAGCAGCCAAGATACGAGCGGGGGGCCCAAAGAGACCCAGTACTTC. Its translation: CASSQDTSGGPKETQYF.

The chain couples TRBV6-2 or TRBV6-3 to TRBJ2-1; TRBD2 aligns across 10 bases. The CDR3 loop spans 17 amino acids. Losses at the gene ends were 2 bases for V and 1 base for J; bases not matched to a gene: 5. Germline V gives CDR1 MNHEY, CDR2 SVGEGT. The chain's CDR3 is CASSYPSGRRSYNEQFF. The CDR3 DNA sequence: TGTGCCAGCAGTTACCCTAGCGGGAGAAGATCCTACAATGAGCAGTTCTTC.

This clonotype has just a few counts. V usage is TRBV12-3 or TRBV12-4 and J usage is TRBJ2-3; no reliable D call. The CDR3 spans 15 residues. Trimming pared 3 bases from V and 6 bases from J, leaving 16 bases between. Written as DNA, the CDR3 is TGTGCCAGCAGTTTGGTTCACGGGTCTTTGGATACGCAGTATTTT. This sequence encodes CASSLVHGSLDTQYF.